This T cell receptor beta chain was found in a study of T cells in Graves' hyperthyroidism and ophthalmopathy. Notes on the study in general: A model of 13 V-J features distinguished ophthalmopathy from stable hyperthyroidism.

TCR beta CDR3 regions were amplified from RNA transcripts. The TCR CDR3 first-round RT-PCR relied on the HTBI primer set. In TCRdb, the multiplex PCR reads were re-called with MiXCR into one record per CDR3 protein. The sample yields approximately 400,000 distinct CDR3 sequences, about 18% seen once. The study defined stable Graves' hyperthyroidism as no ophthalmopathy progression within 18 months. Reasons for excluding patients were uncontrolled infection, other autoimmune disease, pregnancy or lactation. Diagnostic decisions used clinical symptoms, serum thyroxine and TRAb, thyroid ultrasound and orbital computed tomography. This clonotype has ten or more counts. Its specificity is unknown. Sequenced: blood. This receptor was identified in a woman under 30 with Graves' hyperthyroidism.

The CDR3: CASSVFWGRAKNIQYF. In DNA, the CDR3 is TGTGCCAGCAGTGTCTTTTGGGGGAGGGCCAAAAACATTCAGTACTTC. The V and J genes are TRBV2 and TRBJ2-4; D is perhaps TRBD2 (6 bases). V was cut by 4 bases and J by 1 base, with 14 bases left in between. Germline lookup yields CDR1 SNHLY and CDR2 FYNNEI. This CDR3 is built from 16 residues.